This T cell receptor (beta chain) emerged from a study of human T cells and chemical hapten exposure. Germline-derived CDR1 and CDR2 are DFQATT and SNEGSKA (reference sequence). V gave up 7 bases and J gave up 6 bases, with 16 bases separating them. This CDR3 spans 13 amino acids. This clonotype was seen ten or more times. What it binds is unknown. Unique molecular identifiers were linked by the library to individual cDNA molecules. TCRdb fed the 5' RACE reads into MiXCR, producing one record per CDR3 protein. In the table there are approximately 81,000 distinct CDR3 sequences, approximately 7.7% of which are singletons. The study extracted total RNA from unfractionated whole blood. General study results and limits: TCRs at a frequency above 1 in 1000 stayed unchanged with DPC sensitization.

This TCR came from a male donor in good health. This chain links TRBV20-1 with TRBJ2-1; unclear D gene. CDR3 protein: CSVPVRVGNEQFF. CDR3 nucleotide sequence: TGCAGTGTTCCGGTTAGGGTTGGCAATGAGCAGTTCTTC.